The rows below give T cell receptor beta chains drawn from one sample of a study of T cells after posttransplantation cyclophosphamide. Sequenced by immunoSEQ multiplex PCR; TCRdb stores in-frame clones only, minus some. The table lists about 39,000 clones, with no singletons. The sequenced sample was PBMCs. These receptor sequences come from a woman aged 50 to 60 in good health and a related stem cell transplant donor. Both conserved end residues are part of each CDR3. The D gene is left open where the match is weak. Sizes are listed as once, few, many, or a class for an expanded clone.

CASSGDSGGAEQFF TGTGCCAGCAGTGGTGATAGCGGGGGGGCGGAGCAGTTCTTC many TRBV6-4 TRBD2 TRBJ2-1
CASRDQGLNTGELFF TGTGCCAGCCGCGATCAGGGGTTGAACACCGGGGAGCTGTTTTTT many TRBV2 - TRBJ2-2
CASSPRGGGEAFF TGTGCCAGCTCCCCCCGCGGGGGGGGTGAAGCTTTCTTT many TRBV18 - TRBJ1-1
CASSSQAGKNEQYF TGTGCCAGCAGCTCGCAGGCGGGGAAGAACGAGCAGTACTTC many TRBV7-9 - TRBJ2-7
CASSPRDIDYEQYF TGTGCCAGCAGCCCCCGGGACATCGACTACGAGCAGTACTTC many TRBV9 - TRBJ2-7
CASSFLNQVANTGELFF TGTGCCAGCAGCTTCCTGAACCAGGTCGCGAACACCGGGGAGCTGTTTTTT many TRBV7-8 - TRBJ2-2
CASSERRTINEKLFF TGTGCCAGCAGTGAACGTCGGACAATTAATGAAAAACTGTTTTTT many TRBV2 - TRBJ1-4
CASSSSTGEYRYTF TGTGCCAGCAGTTCCTCGACCGGGGAGTATCGCTACACCTTC many TRBV27 - TRBJ1-2
CASSEEGLGHQETQYF TGTGCCAGCAGTGAGGAGGGGCTGGGCCACCAAGAGACCCAGTACTTC many TRBV2 - TRBJ2-5
CASSYGGETQYF TGTGCCAGCAGCTACGGAGGAGAGACCCAGTACTTC few TRBV7-2 - TRBJ2-5
CAWSRPDRGSNQPQHF TGTGCCTGGAGTCGGCCGGACAGGGGAAGCAATCAGCCCCAGCATTTT many TRBV30 TRBD1 TRBJ1-5
CASSVRVNEQFF TGTGCCAGCAGCGTACGGGTCAATGAGCAGTTCTTC many TRBV9 - TRBJ2-1
CACGLAGPYNEQFF TGTGCCTGTGGACTAGCGGGACCTTACAATGAGCAGTTCTTC many TRBV10-3 TRBD2 TRBJ2-1
CASSEGRGTEAFF TGTGCCAGCAGCGAAGGGAGGGGTACTGAAGCTTTCTTT many TRBV14 - TRBJ1-1